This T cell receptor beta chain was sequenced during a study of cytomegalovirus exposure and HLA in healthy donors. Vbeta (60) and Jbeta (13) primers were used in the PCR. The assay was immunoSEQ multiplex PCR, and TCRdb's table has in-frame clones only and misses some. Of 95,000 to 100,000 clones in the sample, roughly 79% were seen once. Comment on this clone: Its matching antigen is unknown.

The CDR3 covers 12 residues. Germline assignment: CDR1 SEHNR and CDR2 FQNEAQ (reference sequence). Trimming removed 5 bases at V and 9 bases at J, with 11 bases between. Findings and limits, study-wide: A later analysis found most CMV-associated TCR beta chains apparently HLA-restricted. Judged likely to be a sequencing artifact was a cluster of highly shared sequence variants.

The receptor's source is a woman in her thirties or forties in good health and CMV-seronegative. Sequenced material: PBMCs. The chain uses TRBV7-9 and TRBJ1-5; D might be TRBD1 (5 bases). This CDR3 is CASSLGQGPQHF. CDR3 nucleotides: TGTGCCAGCAGCCTGGGGCAGGGGCCCCAGCATTTT.